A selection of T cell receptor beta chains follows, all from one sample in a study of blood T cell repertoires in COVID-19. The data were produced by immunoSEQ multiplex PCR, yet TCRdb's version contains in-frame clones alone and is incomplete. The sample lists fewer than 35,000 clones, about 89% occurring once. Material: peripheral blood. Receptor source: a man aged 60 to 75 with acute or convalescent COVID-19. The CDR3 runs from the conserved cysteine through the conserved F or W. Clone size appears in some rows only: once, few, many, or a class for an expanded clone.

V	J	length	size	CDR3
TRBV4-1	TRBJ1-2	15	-	CASSQVLYPNYGYTF
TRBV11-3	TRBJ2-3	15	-	CASSGGRASTDTQYF
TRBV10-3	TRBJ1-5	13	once	CAIRQGTNQPQHF
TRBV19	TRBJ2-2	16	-	CASSWAGGPMSGELFF
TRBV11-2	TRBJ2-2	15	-	CASNDGGRFTGELFF
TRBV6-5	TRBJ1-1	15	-	CASSRPRTGGGEAFF
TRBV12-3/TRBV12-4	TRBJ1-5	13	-	CASSFRQDQPQHF
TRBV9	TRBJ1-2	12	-	CASRAQGYGYTF
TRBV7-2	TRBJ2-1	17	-	CASRRGGLAASYNEQFF
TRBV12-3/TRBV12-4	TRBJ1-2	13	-	CASSLINNYGYTF
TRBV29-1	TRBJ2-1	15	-	CSVGPGQGAGNEQFF
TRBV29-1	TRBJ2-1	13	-	CSVDRGDYNEQFF
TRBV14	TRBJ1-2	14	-	CASSQDSGAAGYTF